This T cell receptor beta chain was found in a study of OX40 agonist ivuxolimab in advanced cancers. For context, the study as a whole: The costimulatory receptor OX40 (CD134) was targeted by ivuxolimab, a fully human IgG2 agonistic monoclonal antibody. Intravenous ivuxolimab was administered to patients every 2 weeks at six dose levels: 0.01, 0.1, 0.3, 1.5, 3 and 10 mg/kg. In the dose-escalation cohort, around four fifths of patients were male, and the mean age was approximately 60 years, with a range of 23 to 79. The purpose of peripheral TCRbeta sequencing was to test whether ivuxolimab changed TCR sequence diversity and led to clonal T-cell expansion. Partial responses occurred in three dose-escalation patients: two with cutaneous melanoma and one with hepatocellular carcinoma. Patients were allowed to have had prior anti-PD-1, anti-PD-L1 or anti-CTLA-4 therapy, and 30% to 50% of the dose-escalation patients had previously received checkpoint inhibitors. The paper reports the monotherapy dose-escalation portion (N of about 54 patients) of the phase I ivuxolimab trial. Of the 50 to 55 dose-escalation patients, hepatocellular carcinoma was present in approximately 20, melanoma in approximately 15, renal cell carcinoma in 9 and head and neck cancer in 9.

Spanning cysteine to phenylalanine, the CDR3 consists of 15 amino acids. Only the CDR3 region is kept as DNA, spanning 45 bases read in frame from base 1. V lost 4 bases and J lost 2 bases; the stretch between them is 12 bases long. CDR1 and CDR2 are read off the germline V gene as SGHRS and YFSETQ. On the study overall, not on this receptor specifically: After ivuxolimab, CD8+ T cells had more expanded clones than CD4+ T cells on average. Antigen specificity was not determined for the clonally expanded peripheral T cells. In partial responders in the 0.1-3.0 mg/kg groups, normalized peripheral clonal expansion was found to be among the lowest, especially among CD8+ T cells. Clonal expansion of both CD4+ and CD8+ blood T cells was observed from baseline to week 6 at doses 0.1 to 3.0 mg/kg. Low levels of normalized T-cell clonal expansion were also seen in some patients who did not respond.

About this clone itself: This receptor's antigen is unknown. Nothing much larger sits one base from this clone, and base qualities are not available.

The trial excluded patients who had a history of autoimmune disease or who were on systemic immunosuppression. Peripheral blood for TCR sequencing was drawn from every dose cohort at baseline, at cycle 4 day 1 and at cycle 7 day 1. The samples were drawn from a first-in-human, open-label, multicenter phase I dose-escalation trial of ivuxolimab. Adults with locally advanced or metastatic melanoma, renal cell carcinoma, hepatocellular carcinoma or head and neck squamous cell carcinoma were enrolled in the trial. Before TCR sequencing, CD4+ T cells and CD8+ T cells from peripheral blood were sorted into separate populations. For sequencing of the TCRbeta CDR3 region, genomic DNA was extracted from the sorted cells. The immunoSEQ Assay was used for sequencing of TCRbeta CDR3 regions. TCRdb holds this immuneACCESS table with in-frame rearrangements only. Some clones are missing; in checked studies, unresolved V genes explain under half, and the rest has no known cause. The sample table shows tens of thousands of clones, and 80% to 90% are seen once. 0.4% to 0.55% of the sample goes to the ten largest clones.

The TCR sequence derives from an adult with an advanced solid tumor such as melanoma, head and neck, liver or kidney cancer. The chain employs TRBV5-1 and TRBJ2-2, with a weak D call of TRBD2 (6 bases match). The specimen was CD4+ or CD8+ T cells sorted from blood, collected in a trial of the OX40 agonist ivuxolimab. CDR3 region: CASSLADYNTGELFF. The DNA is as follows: TGCGCCAGCAGCCTGGCGGACTACAACACCGGGGAGCTGTTTTTT.